Each of the 30 T cell receptor beta chains below was sequenced from the same sample in a study of identical twins. TCRdb re-called the 5' RACE reads through MiXCR, storing one row per CDR3 protein. Seen here are roughly 290,000 distinct CDR3 sequences, under 9.5% observed once, and the top ten hold 2.1%. These data were also filed under a second study, of yellow fever vaccine responses in identical twins.

The source material was memory (CD45RO+) T cells sorted from blood. The source of these receptors is a woman between 18 and 29 years old in good health.

The V call is TRBV3-1, the J call TRBJ2-1, with TRBD2 matching over 14 bases. V was pared by 1 base and J by 4 bases, with 6 bases of the junction left unmatched. Germline CDR1 is LGHDT and CDR2 is YNNKEL (reference sequence). CDR3 length: 18 residues. The CDR3 DNA reads TGTGCCAGCAGCCAAGGGGGACTAGCGGGGGAGATATACAATGAGCAGTTCTTC. Protein: CASSQGGLAGEIYNEQFF.

V and J are TRBV12-3 or TRBV12-4 and TRBJ2-1; unclear D gene. CDR3 length: 15 amino acids. The ends were cut back, 5 bases at V and 3 bases at J, with 14 bases in the middle. Here the CDR3 reads CASSKESTGYNEQFF. The CDR3 bases are TGTGCCAGCAGTAAGGAGAGTACGGGCTACAATGAGCAGTTCTTC.

This clonotype was counted between two and nine times. The chain couples TRBV7-8 to TRBJ2-6; D possibly corresponds to TRBD1 (6 bases). V was cut by 2 bases and J by 0 bases, with 8 bases left in between. Germline V gene sequence: CDR1 SGHVS, CDR2 FQNEAQ. The length of the CDR3 is 16 residues. This chain's CDR3 is CASSLSRGSGANVLTF. CDR3 nucleotides: TGTGCCAGCAGCTTATCCAGGGGCTCTGGGGCCAACGTCCTGACTTTC.

This clonotype was found many times. This chain links TRBV15 with TRBJ2-2; D gene unclear. CDR1 and CDR2 (germline): LNHNV, YYDKDF (reference sequence). This CDR3 is 16 amino acids long. V lost 1 base, J lost 0 bases, and 9 bases lay in between. The CDR3 DNA is TGTGCCACCAGCAGAGGTCGGGTGACGAACACCGGGGAGCTGTTTTTT. Its translation: CATSRGRVTNTGELFF. The full variable domain, its missing parts supplied by reference TRBV15 and TRBJ2-2, is DAMVIQNPRYQVTQFGKPVTLSCSQTLNHNVMYWYQQKSSQAPKLLFHYYDKDFNNEADTPDNFQSRRPNTSFCFLDIRSPGLGDTAMYLCATSRGRVTNTGELFFGEGSRLTVL.

Many counts were recorded for this clonotype. The gene calls are TRBV5-1 and TRBJ2-5; TRBD1 matches at 7 bases. The CDR3 has 14 residues. Trimming at V came to 0 bases and at J to 4 bases, leaving 3 bases not matched to a gene. The germline V gene has CDR1 SGHRS and CDR2 YFSETQ. The CDR3 protein is CASSLEGAAETQYF. CDR3 DNA sequence: TGCGCCAGCAGCTTGGAGGGGGCGGCAGAGACCCAGTACTTC.

This clonotype has a count of ten or more. The chain combines TRBV24-1 with TRBJ2-1; perhaps TRBD2 as D (6 bases). The CDR3 totals 12 residues. CDR1 KGHDR and CDR2 SFDVKD come from the germline V gene. Trimming stripped 9 bases from V and 11 bases from J, with 16 bases between. This chain's CDR3 is CATRSPTSKQFF. CDR3 nucleotide sequence: TGTGCCACCCGGAGTCCTACTAGCAAGCAGTTCTTC.

This clonotype has a count of ten or more. V gene TRBV20-1 combines with J gene TRBJ2-3, with 7 bases aligning to TRBD1. This CDR3 has 13 residues. Germline trimming cut 8 bases from V and 4 bases from J; bases unmatched to any gene: 9. CDR1 is DFQATT, CDR2 SNEGSKA, per germline (reference sequence). CDR3 bases: TGCAGTCTCCCGGGACAGAAAGCAGATACGCAGTATTTT. Protein product: CSLPGQKADTQYF.

This clonotype was detected many times. J is TRBJ2-1 and V is TRBV5-6; possible D gene TRBD2, 5 bases. The CDR3 has 13 residues. V lost 4 bases to trimming and J lost 7 bases, with 12 bases between them. Germline CDR1 is SGHDT and CDR2 is YYEEEE. The CDR3 loop is CASSRRTGNEQFF. CDR3 sequence (DNA): TGTGCCAGCAGCCGGAGGACTGGGAATGAGCAGTTCTTC.

This sequence joins TRBV28 and TRBJ1-6; unclear D gene. The V and J ends lost 10 bases and 0 bases respectively, with 19 bases between them. Germline lookup yields CDR1 MDHEN and CDR2 SYDVKM. The CDR3 totals 17 residues. This CDR3 reads CATEPSRRSSYNSPLHF. CDR3 coding DNA: TGTGCCACCGAGCCGAGTCGGAGGAGCTCCTATAATTCACCCCTCCACTTT.

The chain joins TRBV14 to TRBJ2-1, with D possibly matching TRBD2 (7 bases). The V gene lost 0 bases and the J gene lost 4 bases, with 16 bases spanning the gap. The CDR3 consists of 17 residues. Germline loops: CDR1 SGHDN, CDR2 FVKESK. Written as DNA, the CDR3 is TGTGCCAGCAGCCAAGATCAAGGGCGGGGGCCATACAATGAGCAGTTCTTC. Its protein is CASSQDQGRGPYNEQFF.

This clonotype was seen repeatedly, ten times or more. The chain joins TRBV12-3 or TRBV12-4 to TRBJ2-2, with D maybe TRBD2 (6 bases). The CDR3 spans 16 residues. V was clipped by 1 base and J by 6 bases, with 15 bases between them. CDR3 DNA: TGTGCCAGCAGTTTAGTGCTAGCGACCGTTGCCGGGGAGCTGTTTTTT. It yields the protein CASSLVLATVAGELFF.

This clonotype was recorded at least ten times. The chain recombines TRBV24-1 with TRBJ1-4, with TRBD1 matching over 8 bases. CDR3 size: 16 residues. Trimming took 8 bases from V and 0 from J; bases not matched to a gene: 7. Per the germline V gene, CDR1 is KGHDR and CDR2 is SFDVKD. CDR3 coding DNA: TGTGCCACCAATCCGGGACAGGCTTCAACTAATGAAAAACTGTTTTTT. The encoded protein is CATNPGQASTNEKLFF.

The chain combines TRBV20-1 with TRBJ1-2; D perhaps matches TRBD1 (5 bases). The CDR3 is 14 amino acids. Germline values: CDR1 DFQATT, CDR2 SNEGSKA (reference sequence). V lost 6 bases and J 4 bases, leaving 18 bases between the germline ends. CDR3 coding DNA: TGCAGTGCCAGATTGGGGGTGTGGAGCTATGGCTACACCTTC. Protein sequence: CSARLGVWSYGYTF.

This clonotype was recorded many times. The chain couples TRBV7-3 to TRBJ2-3; 14 positions match TRBD2. CDR1 is SGHTA and CDR2 is FQGTGA in the germline V gene. The CDR3 runs 18 residues. After removal of 1 base from V and 4 bases from J, the junction contained 7 bases not matched to a gene. The CDR3 DNA reads as TGTGCCAGCAGCTTAATGGGGACTAGCGGGAGTAGCGCAGATACGCAGTATTTT. Its protein is CASSLMGTSGSSADTQYF. Full variable domain (remainder filled in from reference TRBV7-3 and TRBJ2-3): GAGVSQTPSNKVTEKGKYVELRCDPISGHTALYWYRQSLGQGPEFLIYFQGTGAADDSGLPNDRFFAVRPEGSVSTLKIQRTERGDSAVYLCASSLMGTSGSSADTQYFGPGTRLTVL.

This clonotype was detected a few times. The rearrangement links TRBV10-3 to TRBJ2-3, with TRBD2 matching over 8 bases. This CDR3 region has 15 residues. In germline, CDR1 is ENHRY, CDR2 SYGVKD. V shed 6 bases, J shed 0 bases, and the junction held 5 bases outside the gene matches. CDR3 protein: CAIRRAGVSTDTQYF. The DNA for the CDR3 is TGTGCCATCAGAAGAGCGGGAGTAAGCACAGATACGCAGTATTTT.

This clonotype was seen ten or more times. The CDR3 nucleotides are TGCGCCAGCAGCTCCGGACTAGCTGGAGGGGGGTACAATGAGCAGTTCTTC. Translating it yields CASSSGLAGGGYNEQFF. The V and J genes are TRBV5-1 and TRBJ2-1, with 8 bases aligning to TRBD2. With 3 bases clipped from V and 4 bases from J, the junction kept 12 bases outside the gene matches. The CDR3 loop spans 17 amino acids. CDR1 is SGHRS, CDR2 YFSETQ, per germline.

This sequence joins TRBV9 and TRBJ2-5; 11 positions agree with TRBD1. Unmatched junction bases numbered 4, after V lost 4 bases and J lost 5 bases. Looked up from germline, CDR1 is SGDLS and CDR2 is YYNGEE. This CDR3 contains 14 residues. CDR3 region: CASSNRDRGETQYF. CDR3 nucleotide sequence: TGTGCCAGCAGCAACCGGGACAGGGGGGAGACCCAGTACTTC.

The J gene is TRBJ2-7, the V gene TRBV5-5; 10 bases match TRBD1. This CDR3 is built from 14 residues. Germline V gene lookup returns CDR1 SGHKS and CDR2 YYEKEE (reference sequence). Trimming took 3 bases from V and 5 from J; bases not matched to a gene: 5. CDR3 DNA: TGTGCCAGCAGCTCGGGACAGGGGATCAACGAGCAGTACTTC. This codes for CASSSGQGINEQYF.

V and J are TRBV20-1 and TRBJ2-1, with TRBD2 matching 8 bases. The germline V gene has CDR1 DFQATT and CDR2 SNEGSKA (reference sequence). V lost 3 bases and J lost 8; bases outside the gene matches: 6. The CDR3 has 13 amino acids. In DNA, the CDR3 is TGCAGTGCTAGGCGCACTAGCGGTCATGAGCAGTTCTTC. As protein: CSARRTSGHEQFF.

This clonotype occurred many times. The chain combines TRBV28 with TRBJ2-6, with TRBD2 as a possible D gene (6 bases). V lost 5 bases to trimming and J lost 0 bases, with 14 bases between them. The CDR3 extends over 17 amino acids. CDR1 is MDHEN, CDR2 SYDVKM, per germline. CDR3 DNA sequence: TGTGCCAGCAGTCCCCTGGAGGGAACCTCTGGGGCCAACGTCCTGACTTTC. Protein: CASSPLEGTSGANVLTF.

The chain employs TRBV24-1 and TRBJ2-2; no definite D call. Trimming took 7 bases from V and 2 from J, leaving 10 bases between them. The CDR3 extends over 14 amino acids. CDR1 is KGHDR and CDR2 is SFDVKD in the germline V gene. The CDR3 DNA follows: TGTGCCACCAGGGGTAAGAGTAACACCGGGGAGCTGTTTTTT. It translates to CATRGKSNTGELFF.

This clonotype has a count of ten or more. The genes are TRBV24-1 and TRBJ2-3; 7 nucleotides line up with TRBD1. The germline gives CDR1 KGHDR, CDR2 SFDVKD. V trimming: 5 bases; J trimming: 0 bases; junction bases outside the gene matches: 4. This CDR3 has 15 residues. The chain's CDR3 is CATSVRQGSTDTQYF. The CDR3 nucleotides are TGTGCCACCAGTGTTCGACAGGGAAGCACAGATACGCAGTATTTT.

This clonotype turned up a few times. V and J are TRBV12-3 or TRBV12-4 and TRBJ1-2; perhaps TRBD1 as D (6 bases). The CDR3 consists of 13 residues. V gave up 7 bases and J gave up 7 bases, with 16 bases separating them. The CDR3 loop reads CASTNLEGGGYTF. The CDR3 nucleotides are TGTGCCAGCACCAACTTGGAAGGGGGTGGCTACACCTTC.

This chain uses TRBV6-1 with TRBJ2-7, with D tentatively TRBD1 or TRBD2 (5 bases each). V gave up 10 bases and J gave up 6 bases, with 19 bases separating them. The CDR3 consists of 13 residues. Germline V gene sequence: CDR1 MNHNS, CDR2 SASEGT. As DNA, the CDR3 is TGTGCCACCACGGGACCGGGCAAGATCGAGCAGTACGTC. Translation: CATTGPGKIEQYV.

There are a few counts of this clonotype. The chain recombines TRBV3-1 with TRBJ2-1; the D is unclear. Per germline, CDR1 LGHDT and CDR2 YNNKEL (reference sequence). Deletions cut 1 base from V and 0 bases from J, with 13 bases between. The CDR3 spans 17 residues. The DNA for the CDR3 is TGTGCCAGCAGCCAAGCAGAGGTTCCGAGCTCCTACAATGAGCAGTTCTTC. Translated, it gives CASSQAEVPSSYNEQFF.

The CDR3 spells CASSVAAGSTDTQYF. CDR3 coding DNA: TGTGCCAGCAGTGTTGCAGCGGGAAGCACAGATACGCAGTATTTT. The V call is TRBV6-4, the J call TRBJ2-3, with 7 nucleotides matching TRBD2. Germline assignment: CDR1 MRHNA and CDR2 SNTAGT. Unmatched junction bases numbered 4, after V lost 4 bases and J lost 0 bases. The CDR3 has 15 residues.

This clonotype occurred a few times. J is TRBJ1-2 and V is TRBV20-1, with 10 bases matching TRBD1. With 0 bases clipped from V and 6 bases from J, the junction kept 4 bases outside the gene matches. The germline V gene encodes CDR1 DFQATT and CDR2 SNEGSKA (reference sequence). The CDR3 totals 14 residues. The DNA of the CDR3 is TGCAGTGCTAGAGAGGGGACAGGGGTTCATGGCTACACCTTC. Translating it yields CSAREGTGVHGYTF.

In the case of this clonotype: At one boundary the junction diverges from the germline segment, which might be a read error. V and J are TRBV10-3 and TRBJ2-6; D is unclear. The germline V gene has CDR1 ENHRY and CDR2 SYGVKD. CDR3 length: 13 residues. The CDR3 bases are TGTGTCATCCTCCGCTCTGGGGCCAACGTCCTGACTTTC. It specifies CVILRSGANVLTF.

At least ten counts were recorded for this clonotype. The rearrangement joins TRBV20-1 to TRBJ1-2, with D possibly being TRBD1 (5 bases). The CDR3 has 13 amino acids. Trimming took off 5 bases at V and 4 bases at J, with 14 bases between the two ends. Germline CDR1 and CDR2: DFQATT and SNEGSKA (reference sequence). The CDR3 bases are TGCAGTGCTCCCACCGGGACTGTCTATGGCTACACCTTC. Its translation is CSAPTGTVYGYTF.

This clonotype has a handful of counts. The genes are TRBV5-1 and TRBJ1-6; possibly TRBD1 for D (5 bases). Trimming took off 4 bases at V and 0 bases at J, with 11 bases between the two ends. Per germline, CDR1 SGHRS and CDR2 YFSETQ. The CDR3 is 16 residues long. The DNA of the CDR3 is TGCGCCAGCAGCCCCAAGGGGAGCTCCTATAATTCACCCCTCCACTTT. Residues: CASSPKGSSYNSPLHF.